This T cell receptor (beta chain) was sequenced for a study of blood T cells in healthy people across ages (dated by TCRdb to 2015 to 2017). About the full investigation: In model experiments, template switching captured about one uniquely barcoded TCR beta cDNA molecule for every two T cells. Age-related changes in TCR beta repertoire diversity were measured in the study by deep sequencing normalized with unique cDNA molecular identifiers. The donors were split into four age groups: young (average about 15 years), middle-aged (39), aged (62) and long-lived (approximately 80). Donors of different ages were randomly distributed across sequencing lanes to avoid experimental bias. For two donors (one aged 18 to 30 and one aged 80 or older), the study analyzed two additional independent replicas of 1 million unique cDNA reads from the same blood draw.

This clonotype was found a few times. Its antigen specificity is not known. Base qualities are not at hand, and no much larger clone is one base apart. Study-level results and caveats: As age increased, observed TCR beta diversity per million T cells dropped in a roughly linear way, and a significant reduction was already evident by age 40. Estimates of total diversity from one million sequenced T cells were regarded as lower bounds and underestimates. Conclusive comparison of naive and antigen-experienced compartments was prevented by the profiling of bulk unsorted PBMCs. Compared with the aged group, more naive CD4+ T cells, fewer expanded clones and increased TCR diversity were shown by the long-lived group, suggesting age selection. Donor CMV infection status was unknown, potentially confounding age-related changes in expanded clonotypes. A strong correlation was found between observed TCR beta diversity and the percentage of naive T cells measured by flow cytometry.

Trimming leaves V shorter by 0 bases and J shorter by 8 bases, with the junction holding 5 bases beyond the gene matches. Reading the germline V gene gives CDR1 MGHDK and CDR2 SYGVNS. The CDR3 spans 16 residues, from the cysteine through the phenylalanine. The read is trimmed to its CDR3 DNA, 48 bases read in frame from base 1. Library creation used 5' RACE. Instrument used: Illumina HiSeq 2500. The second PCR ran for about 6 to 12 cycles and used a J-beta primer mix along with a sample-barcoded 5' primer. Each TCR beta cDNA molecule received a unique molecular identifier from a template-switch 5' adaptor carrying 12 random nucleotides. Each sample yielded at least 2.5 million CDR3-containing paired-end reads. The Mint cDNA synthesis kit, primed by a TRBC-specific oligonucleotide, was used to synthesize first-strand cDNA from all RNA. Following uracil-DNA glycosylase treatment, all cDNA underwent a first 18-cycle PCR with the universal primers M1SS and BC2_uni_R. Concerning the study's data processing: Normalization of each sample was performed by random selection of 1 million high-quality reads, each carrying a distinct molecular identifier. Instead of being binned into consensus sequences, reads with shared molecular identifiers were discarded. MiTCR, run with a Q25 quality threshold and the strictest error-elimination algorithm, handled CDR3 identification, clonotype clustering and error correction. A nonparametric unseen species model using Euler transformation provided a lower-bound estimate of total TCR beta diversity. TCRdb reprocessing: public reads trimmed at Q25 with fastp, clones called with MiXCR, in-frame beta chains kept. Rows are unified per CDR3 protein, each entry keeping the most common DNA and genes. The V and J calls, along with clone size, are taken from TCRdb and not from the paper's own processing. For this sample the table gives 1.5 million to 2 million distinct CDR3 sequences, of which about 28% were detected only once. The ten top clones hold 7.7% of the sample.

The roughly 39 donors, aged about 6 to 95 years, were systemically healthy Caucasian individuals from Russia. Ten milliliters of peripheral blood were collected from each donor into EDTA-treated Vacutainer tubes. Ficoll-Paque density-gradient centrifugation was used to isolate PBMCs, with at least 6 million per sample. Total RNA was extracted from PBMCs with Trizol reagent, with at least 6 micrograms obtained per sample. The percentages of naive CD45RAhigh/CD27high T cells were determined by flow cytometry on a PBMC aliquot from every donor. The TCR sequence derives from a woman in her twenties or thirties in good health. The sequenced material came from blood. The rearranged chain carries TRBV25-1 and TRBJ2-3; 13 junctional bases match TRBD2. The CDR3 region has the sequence CASSEYILAGGRTQYF. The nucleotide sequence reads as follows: TGTGCCAGCAGTGAATATATACTAGCGGGGGGGCGTACGCAGTATTTT.